Described below is a single T cell receptor (beta chain) sequence and its context. Its antigen is undetermined. Other DNA variants within this sample encode the same CDR3. The sample comes from a study of shared clonotypes between healthy human individuals. At the level of the study: Serving as donors were a couple of women and a few men, whose ages spanned 18 to 49.

Study-wide results and caveats: Researchers sampled blood only, noting tissue repertoires likely differ. Expectations were that clonotype sharing among donors would be affected by sequencing depth.

Repertoires were generated with immunoSEQ multiplex PCR, while TCRdb's copy carries only in-frame clones and drops some. In the table there are 490,000 or so clones, 70% to 80% of which are singletons. J gave up 6 bases and V 7 bases, and 8 bases lay outside the gene matches. The germline V gene encodes CDR1 ENHRY and CDR2 SYGVKD. The CDR3 is made up of 14 amino acids. The clonotype was recovered from a middle-aged woman in good health. Some clones in this sample may be carry-over from other donors' samples. Material: PBMCs. The rearrangement links TRBV10-3 to TRBJ2-3, with TRBD2 identical over 9 bases. The CDR3 here is CAIKGAGGPDTQYF. The CDR3 DNA reads as TGTGCCATCAAGGGCGCGGGAGGGCCGGATACGCAGTATTTT.